A single sample is the source of the 21 T cell receptor beta chains below, sequenced in a study of Graves' ophthalmopathy and Graves' hyperthyroidism. The TCR beta CDR3 regions underwent amplification from RNA transcripts. RT-PCR with HTBI primers came first, then second-round multiplex PCR. One entry per CDR3 protein results from TCRdb running MiXCR on the multiplex PCR reads. The data contain approximately 380,000 distinct CDR3 sequences, around 20% of them singletons. Sequencing was done on a sample of peripheral blood. Receptors were obtained from a woman younger than 30 with stable Graves' hyperthyroidism.

In this sample, this clonotype turned up many times. The genes are TRBV3-1 and TRBJ1-5; D is uncertain. The ends were cut back, 4 bases at V and 5 bases at J, with 9 bases in the middle. The germline gives CDR1 LGHDT, CDR2 YNNKEL (reference sequence). The CDR3 covers 13 residues. For the CDR3, the DNA is TGTGCCAGCAGCCTAGGGCCCGATCAGCCCCAGCATTTT. Translated: CASSLGPDQPQHF.

This clonotype was detected ten times or more. This sequence joins TRBV5-1 and TRBJ1-6; 7 bases are a match to TRBD1. This CDR3 is 14 amino acids long. V gave up 5 bases and J gave up 10 bases; unmatched junction bases: 9. Germline assignment: CDR1 SGHRS and CDR2 YFSETQ. In DNA form, the CDR3 reads TGCGCCAGCAGAACAGGGGCAAGGGAATCACCCCTCCACTTT. Protein sequence: CASRTGARESPLHF.

This rearrangement joins TRBV7-2 to TRBJ1-1; tentatively, D is TRBD1 (6 bases). This CDR3 region has 14 residues. Trimming took 5 bases from V and 6 from J, leaving 16 bases between them. Germline V gene data show CDR1 as SGHTA and CDR2 as FQGNSA. The CDR3 region is CASSTQQGRAEAFF. CDR3 bases: TGTGCCAGCAGCACGCAACAGGGCCGGGCTGAAGCTTTCTTT. Full variable domain (missing parts from reference TRBV7-2 and TRBJ1-1): GAGVSQSPSNKVTEKGKDVELRCDPISGHTALYWYRQSLGQGLEFLIYFQGNSAPDKSGLPSDRFSAERTGGSVSTLTIQRTQQEDSAVYLCASSTQQGRAEAFFGQGTRLTVV.

As regards this clonotype: This may stem from a read error, because a much larger clone lies one nucleotide away. Because the CDR3 is missing its conserved closing phenylalanine or tryptophan, this is likely a read error. V is TRBV20-1 and J is TRBJ2-5; D call uncertain. From germline, CDR1 is DFQATT and CDR2 SNEGSKA (reference sequence). The CDR3 is made up of 12 amino acids. Trimming stripped 5 bases from V and 5 bases from J, with 12 bases between. The CDR3 bases are TGCAGTGCTGACTTAGGGCGGGAGACCCAGTACCTC. Translation: CSADLGRETQYL.

This clonotype has ten or more counts. The chain employs TRBV6-2 or TRBV6-3 and TRBJ2-3, with D perhaps TRBD2 (6 bases). The CDR3 is made up of 15 amino acids. From germline, CDR1 is MNHEY and CDR2 SVGEGT. Between the trimmed V and J ends, which lost 6 bases and 2 bases, there was a span of 15 bases. This CDR3 is CASRTPGEPTDTQYF. CDR3 DNA sequence: TGTGCCAGCAGAACTCCGGGGGAACCCACAGATACGCAGTATTTT.

This clonotype was detected many times. This chain joins TRBV4-1 and TRBJ2-7; 8 nucleotides agree with TRBD1. J gave up 0 bases and V 3 bases, and 7 bases lay outside the gene matches. Germline CDR1 is MGHRA and CDR2 is YSYEKL. CDR3 length equals 16 residues. The CDR3 region has the DNA TGCGCCAGCAGCCAGGAACAGGGGGTCAGCTCCTACGAGCAGTACTTC. Translation gives CASSQEQGVSSYEQYF.

This clonotype was counted ten times or more. The CDR3 loop reads CASSPYGLTEAFF. In nucleotides, the CDR3 is TGCGCCAGCAGCCCCTACGGGCTGACTGAAGCTTTCTTT. The chain couples TRBV5-1 to TRBJ1-1; no clear D gene. The CDR3 is 13 residues long. The germline V and J ends were trimmed by 4 bases and 5 bases, with 12 bases remaining between them. Germline values: CDR1 SGHRS, CDR2 YFSETQ. The variable domain in full, with the rest retrieved from reference TRBV5-1 and TRBJ1-1, is KAGVTQTPRYLIKTRGQQVTLSCSPISGHRSVSWYQQTPGQGLQFLFEYFSETQRNKGNFPGRFSGRQFSNSRSEMNVSTLELGDSALYLCASSPYGLTEAFFGQGTRLTVV.

This clonotype was seen at least ten times. The chain couples TRBV2 to TRBJ2-5; the match to TRBD2 covers 11 bases. CDR1 is SNHLY and CDR2 is FYNNEI in the germline V gene. CDR3 length equals 15 residues. With V trimmed by 3 bases and J by 2 bases, 2 bases remained unmatched. CDR3 coding DNA: TGTGCCAGCAGTGATACTAGCGGGAGTCAAGAGACCCAGTACTTC. It encodes CASSDTSGSQETQYF.

This clonotype was seen ten or more times. The chain uses TRBV9 and TRBJ2-7; D is unclear. The CDR3 sequence is 15 residues long. The germline V gene has CDR1 SGDLS and CDR2 YYNGEE. V dropped 0 bases and J dropped 3 bases, with 13 bases sitting between them. CDR3 nucleotide sequence: TGTGCCAGCAGCGTAGGGGGTCAACCAGTCTACGAGCAGTACTTC. Translation: CASSVGGQPVYEQYF.

The rearrangement joins TRBV5-1 to TRBJ1-1; tentatively, D is TRBD1 (6 bases). This CDR3 is 13 amino acids long. Trimming took 0 bases from V and 8 from J, leaving 11 bases between them. CDR1 and CDR2 from the germline V gene are SGHRS and YFSETQ. CDR3 loop: CASSLATGGEAFF. The CDR3 DNA is TGCGCCAGCAGCTTGGCGACAGGAGGGGAAGCTTTCTTT.

This clonotype was found many times. The chain combines TRBV13 with TRBJ1-1; D is unclear. Germline V gene sequence: CDR1 PRHDT, CDR2 FYEKMQ (reference sequence). The length of the CDR3 is 13 residues. Between the trimmed V and J ends, which lost 4 bases and 7 bases, there was a span of 13 bases. The CDR3 sequence: CASSYDTLIEAFF. The DNA for the CDR3 is TGTGCCAGCAGCTACGACACACTCATTGAAGCTTTCTTT.

This chain uses TRBV11-1 with TRBJ2-7, with D unclear. The CDR3 covers 15 residues. Deletions cut 2 bases from V and 1 base from J, with 12 bases between. From germline, CDR1 is SGHAT and CDR2 FQDESV (reference sequence). CDR3 residues: CASSLRAERSYEQYF. The CDR3 DNA sequence: TGTGCCAGCAGCTTACGCGCGGAACGGTCCTACGAGCAGTACTTC.

In its sample, this clonotype ranks as medium-sized. The rearrangement uses TRBV6-1 and TRBJ1-5, with 8 bases lining up with TRBD1. The CDR3 contains 17 residues. J lost 2 bases, V lost 2 bases, and 8 bases had no gene match. CDR1 is MNHNS and CDR2 is SASEGT in the germline V gene. The CDR3 loop is CASSESLAGGRNQPQHF. The CDR3 DNA reads TGTGCCAGCAGTGAAAGTTTGGCAGGGGGCCGCAATCAGCCCCAGCATTTT.

The chain has TRBV27 and TRBJ2-5; 8 bases agree with TRBD1. This CDR3 contains 15 residues. The trim removed 6 bases at V and 4 bases at J, leaving 10 bases unmatched. Germline CDR1 and CDR2: MNHEY and SMNVEV (reference sequence). CDR3 bases: TGTGCCAGCAGCCCGAACGGCAGGGGGCTAGAGACCCAGTACTTC. Its translation is CASSPNGRGLETQYF.

This clonotype was seen repeatedly, ten times or more. J is TRBJ2-7 and V is TRBV19; 8 bases match TRBD1. This CDR3 spans 16 amino acids. CDR1 and CDR2 from the germline V gene are LNHDA and SQIVND (reference sequence). Trimming removed 5 bases from V and 2 bases from J; junction bases left unmatched: 11. CDR3 sequence reads: CASSVRLGTGAYEQYF. DNA for the CDR3: TGTGCCAGTAGTGTGCGACTAGGGACAGGAGCCTACGAGCAGTACTTC. Full variable domain (remainder filled in from reference TRBV19 and TRBJ2-7): DGGITQSPKYLFRKEGQNVTLSCEQNLNHDAMYWYRQDPGQGLRLIYYSQIVNDFQKGDIAEGYSVSREKKESFPLTVTSAQKNPTAFYLCASSVRLGTGAYEQYFGPGTRLTVT.

V is TRBV11-2 and J is TRBJ2-5, with D tentatively TRBD2 (5 bases). Per the germline V gene, CDR1 is SGHAT and CDR2 is FQNNGV. V gave up 1 base and J gave up 0 bases, with 15 bases separating them. The CDR3 runs to 17 residues. CDR3 nucleotides: TGTGCCAGCAGCTTAGTACGGGGTAATACGTACCAAGAGACCCAGTACTTC. Protein product: CASSLVRGNTYQETQYF.

This clonotype has at least ten counts. Relative to the germline gene, one junction end is altered; a read error may explain this. This chain joins TRBV6-5 and TRBJ1-6, with D hard to call. The CDR3 is 17 residues long. Per the germline V gene, CDR1 is MNHEY and CDR2 is SVGAGI. The CDR3 loop reads CASSYPTGRSYNSPLHF. CDR3 DNA sequence: TGTGCAAGCAGTTATCCAACCGGGAGGTCCTATAATTCACCCCTCCACTTT.

This clonotype was observed at least ten times. The V gene is TRBV29-1, the J gene TRBJ2-2; D gene uncertain. The germline V and J ends were trimmed by 1 base and 1 base, with 4 bases remaining between them. The CDR3 loop spans 13 amino acids. Germline-derived CDR1 and CDR2 are SQVTM and ANQGSEA. CDR3 in amino acids: CSVEARNTGELFF. CDR3 DNA sequence: TGCAGCGTTGAAGCTCGGAACACCGGGGAGCTGTTTTTT.

This clonotype came up many times. An end of the junction differs from the germline gene, which may be a read error. V is TRBV6-1 and J is TRBJ2-4; 10 nucleotides agree with TRBD1. The V gene's germline CDR1 is MNHNS and CDR2 SASEGT. The CDR3 extends over 18 amino acids. This CDR3 reads CASFDRGLSEAAKNIKYF. The CDR3 region has the DNA TGTGCCAGTTTCGACAGGGGGCTATCCGAGGCAGCCAAAAACATTAAGTACTTC.

As to this clonotype: This could be a read error, since a much larger clone is one nucleotide away. The chain has TRBV12-3 or TRBV12-4 and TRBJ1-2, with D possibly matching TRBD1 (5 bases). The CDR3 consists of 16 residues. The DNA for the CDR3 is TGTGCCAGCAGCCCCCGGGCGGGACGGTCGGGCGATGGCTTCACCTTC. It translates to CASSPRAGRSGDGFTF.

This clonotype was counted ten times or more. The chain joins TRBV7-2 to TRBJ2-6; 7 nucleotides match TRBD2. Germline V gene lookup returns CDR1 SGHTA and CDR2 FQGNSA. The CDR3 sequence is 15 residues long. The J segment lost 4 bases and the V segment lost 5 bases, leaving 5 bases of the junction unmatched. Here the CDR3 DNA reads TGTGCCAGCAGCCTTGGGACTATAGGGGCCAACGTCCTGACTTTC. Its translation: CASSLGTIGANVLTF.